This note documents a single T cell receptor beta chain sequence. This CDR3 has 13 residues. V was pared by 5 bases and J by 9 bases, with 8 bases of the junction left unmatched. This record comes from a study of control samples from healthy donors and cancer patients. This table comes from immunoSEQ multiplex PCR, and its TCRdb copy is limited to in-frame clones, with some not included. The table has more than 85,000 clones, approximately 90% seen once. The gene calls are TRBV12-3 or TRBV12-4 and TRBJ2-5, with 8 bases matching TRBD1. The TCR sequence derives from a woman aged 50 to 60 in good health. Specimen: blood. This chain's CDR3 is CASSLDRGRAQYF. CDR3 bases: TGTGCCAGCAGTCTCGACAGGGGCCGGGCCCAGTACTTC.